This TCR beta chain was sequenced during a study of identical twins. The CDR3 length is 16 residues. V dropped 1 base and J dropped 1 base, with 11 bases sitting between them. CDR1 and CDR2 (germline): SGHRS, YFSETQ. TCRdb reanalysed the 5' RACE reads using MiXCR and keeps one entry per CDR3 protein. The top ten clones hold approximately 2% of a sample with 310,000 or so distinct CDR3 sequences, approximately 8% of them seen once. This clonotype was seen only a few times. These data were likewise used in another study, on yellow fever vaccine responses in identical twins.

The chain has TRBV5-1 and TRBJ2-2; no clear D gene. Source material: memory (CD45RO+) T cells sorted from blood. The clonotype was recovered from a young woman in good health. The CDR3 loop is CASSLFPAQNTGELFF. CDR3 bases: TGCGCCAGCAGCTTGTTCCCAGCGCAGAACACCGGGGAGCTGTTTTTT. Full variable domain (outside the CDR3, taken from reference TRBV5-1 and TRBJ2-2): KAGVTQTPRYLIKTRGQQVTLSCSPISGHRSVSWYQQTPGQGLQFLFEYFSETQRNKGNFPGRFSGRQFSNSRSEMNVSTLELGDSALYLCASSLFPAQNTGELFFGEGSRLTVL.